This TCR beta chain was sequenced for a study of cytomegalovirus exposure and HLA in healthy donors. General study points: Owing to their indistinguishability, certain V segments, notably TRBV6-2 and TRBV6-3, were excluded. The HLA-A and HLA-B alleles of most subjects were reportedly predicted accurately from TCR beta sequences.

The CDR3 totals 15 residues. Looked up from germline, CDR1 is SSHAT and CDR2 is FNYEAQ (reference sequence). Every donor was a healthy person donating bone marrow. Whereas donors were nominally healthy upon sampling, unrecorded immune exposures were probable. 13 Jbeta primers and 60 Vbeta primers were used for the PCR. Some clones are missing from TCRdb's copy, which holds only in-frame ones; the method was immunoSEQ multiplex PCR. The sample table sets out some 110,000 clones. As regards this clone: The antigen remains unidentified. A junction boundary mismatches the germline segment, possibly from a read error.

The material sequenced was PBMCs. This receptor was identified in a man between 35 and 55 years old in good health and CMV-seronegative. The chain is built from TRBV7-7 and TRBJ2-1; the match to TRBD2 covers 13 bases. CDR3 residues: CASSPGLAGENEQFF. DNA of the CDR3: TGTGCTAGCAGCCCTGGACTAGCGGGGGAGAATGAGCAGTTCTTC.